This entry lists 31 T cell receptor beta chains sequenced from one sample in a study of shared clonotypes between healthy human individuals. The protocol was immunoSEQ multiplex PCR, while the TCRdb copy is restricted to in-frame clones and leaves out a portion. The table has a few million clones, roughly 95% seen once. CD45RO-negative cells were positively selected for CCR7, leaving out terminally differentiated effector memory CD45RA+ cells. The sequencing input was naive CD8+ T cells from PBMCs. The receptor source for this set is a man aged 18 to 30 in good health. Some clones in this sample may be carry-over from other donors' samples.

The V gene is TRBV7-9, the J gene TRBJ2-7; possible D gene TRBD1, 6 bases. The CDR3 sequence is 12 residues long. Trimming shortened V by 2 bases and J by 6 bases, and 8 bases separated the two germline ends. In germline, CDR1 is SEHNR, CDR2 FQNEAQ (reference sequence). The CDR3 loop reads CASSLWGLEQYF. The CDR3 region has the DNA TGTGCCAGCAGCTTATGGGGGCTCGAGCAGTACTTC.

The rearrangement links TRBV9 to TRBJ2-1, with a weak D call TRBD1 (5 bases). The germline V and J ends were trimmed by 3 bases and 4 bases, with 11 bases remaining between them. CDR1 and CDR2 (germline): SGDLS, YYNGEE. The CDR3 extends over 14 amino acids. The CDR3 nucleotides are TGTGCCAGCAGCGAGACAGACAAGTACAATGAGCAGTTCTTC. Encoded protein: CASSETDKYNEQFF.

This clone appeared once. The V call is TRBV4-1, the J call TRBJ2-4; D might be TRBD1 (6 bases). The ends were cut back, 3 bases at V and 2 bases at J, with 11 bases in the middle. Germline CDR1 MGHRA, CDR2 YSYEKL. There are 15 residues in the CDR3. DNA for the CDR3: TGCGCCAGCAGCCAGGGACATGCTCCCAAAAACATTCAGTACTTC. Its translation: CASSQGHAPKNIQYF.

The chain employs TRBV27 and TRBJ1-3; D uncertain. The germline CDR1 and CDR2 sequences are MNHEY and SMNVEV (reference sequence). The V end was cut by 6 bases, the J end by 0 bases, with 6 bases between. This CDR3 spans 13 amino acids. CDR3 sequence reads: CASSPPSGNTIYF. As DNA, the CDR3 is TGTGCCAGCAGCCCCCCCTCTGGAAACACCATATATTTT.

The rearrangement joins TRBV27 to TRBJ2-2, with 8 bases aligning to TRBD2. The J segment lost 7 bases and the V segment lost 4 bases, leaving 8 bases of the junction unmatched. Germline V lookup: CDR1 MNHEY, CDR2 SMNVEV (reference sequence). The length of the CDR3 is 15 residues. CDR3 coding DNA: TGTGCCAGCAGTTGGGCTAGCGGGTTGGTCGGGGAGCTGTTTTTT. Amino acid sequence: CASSWASGLVGELFF.

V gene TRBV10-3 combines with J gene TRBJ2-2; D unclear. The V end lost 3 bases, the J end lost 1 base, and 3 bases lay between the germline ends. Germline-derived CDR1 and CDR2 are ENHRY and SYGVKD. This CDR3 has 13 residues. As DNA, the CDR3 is TGTGCCATCAGTGATGAGAACACCGGGGAGCTGTTTTTT. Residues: CAISDENTGELFF.

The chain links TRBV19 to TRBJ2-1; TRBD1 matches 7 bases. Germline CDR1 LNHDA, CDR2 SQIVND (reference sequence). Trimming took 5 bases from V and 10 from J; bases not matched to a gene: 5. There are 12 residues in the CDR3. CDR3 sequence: CASSLTGVEQFF. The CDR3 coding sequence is TGTGCCAGTAGTCTCACAGGGGTCGAGCAGTTCTTC.

CDR3 nucleotides: TGTGCCAGCAGCTTAGTTGGGGATTTTCGGAACACCATATATTTT. Amino acids: CASSLVGDFRNTIYF. V is TRBV7-9 and J is TRBJ1-3; D is ambiguous. V dropped 1 base and J dropped 7 bases, with 14 bases sitting between them. Germline V gene lookup returns CDR1 SEHNR and CDR2 FQNEAQ (reference sequence). The CDR3 runs to 15 residues.

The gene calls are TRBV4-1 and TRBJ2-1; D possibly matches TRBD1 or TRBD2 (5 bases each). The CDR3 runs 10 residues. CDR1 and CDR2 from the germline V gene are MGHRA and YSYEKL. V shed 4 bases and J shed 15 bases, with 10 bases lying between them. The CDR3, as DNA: TGCGCCAGCAGCCTGGGACCGTTGTTCTTC. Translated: CASSLGPLFF.

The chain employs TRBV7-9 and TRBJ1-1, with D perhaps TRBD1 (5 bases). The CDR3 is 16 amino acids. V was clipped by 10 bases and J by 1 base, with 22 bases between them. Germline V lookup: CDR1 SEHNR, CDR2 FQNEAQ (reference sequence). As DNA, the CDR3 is TGTGCCACCGCCGCACTCGGACCAGGGCAGAACACTGAAGCTTTCTTT. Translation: CATAALGPGQNTEAFF.

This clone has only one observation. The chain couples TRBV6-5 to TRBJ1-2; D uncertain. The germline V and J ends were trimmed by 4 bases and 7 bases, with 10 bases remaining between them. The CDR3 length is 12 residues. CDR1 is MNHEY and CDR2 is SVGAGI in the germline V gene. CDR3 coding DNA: TGTGCCAGCAGTTCGTTGAGGAGTGGCTACACCTTC. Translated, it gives CASSSLRSGYTF.

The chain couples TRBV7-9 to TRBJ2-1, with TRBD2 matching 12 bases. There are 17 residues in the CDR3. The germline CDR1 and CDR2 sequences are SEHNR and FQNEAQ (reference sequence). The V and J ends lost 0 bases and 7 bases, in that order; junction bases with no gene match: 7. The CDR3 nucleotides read TGTGCCAGCAGCTTAGCGCTCCGACTAGCGGGAGATAATGAGCAGTTCTTC. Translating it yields CASSLALRLAGDNEQFF. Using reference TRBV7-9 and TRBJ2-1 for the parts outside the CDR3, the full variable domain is DTGVSQNPRHKITKRGQNVTFRCDPISEHNRLYWYRQTLGQGPEFLTYFQNEAQLEKSRLLSDRFSAERPKGSFSTLEIQRTEQGDSAMYLCASSLALRLAGDNEQFFGPGTRLTVL.

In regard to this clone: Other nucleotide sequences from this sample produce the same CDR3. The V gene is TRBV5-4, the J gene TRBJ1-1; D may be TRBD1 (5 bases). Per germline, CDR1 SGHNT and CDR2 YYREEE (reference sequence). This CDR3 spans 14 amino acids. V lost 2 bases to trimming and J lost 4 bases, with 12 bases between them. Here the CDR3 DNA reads TGTGCCAGCAGCTTAAGGGGTAGAGGCACTGAAGCTTTCTTT. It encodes CASSLRGRGTEAFF.

The CDR3 DNA reads TGTGCCAGCAGTGATGTCAGGCCAGGGGCCCAAGAGACCCAGTACTTC. Its protein is CASSDVRPGAQETQYF. The V gene is TRBV2, the J gene TRBJ2-5; perhaps TRBD1 as D (6 bases). This CDR3 spans 16 amino acids. Trimming took off 3 bases at V and 1 base at J, with 15 bases between the two ends. CDR1 and CDR2 (germline): SNHLY, FYNNEI.

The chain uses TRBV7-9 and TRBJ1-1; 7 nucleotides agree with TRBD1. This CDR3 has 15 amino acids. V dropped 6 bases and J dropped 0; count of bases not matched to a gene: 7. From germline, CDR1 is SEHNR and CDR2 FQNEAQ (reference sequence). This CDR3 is CASSQSTGLNTEAFF. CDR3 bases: TGTGCCAGCAGTCAATCGACAGGGCTGAACACTGAAGCTTTCTTT.

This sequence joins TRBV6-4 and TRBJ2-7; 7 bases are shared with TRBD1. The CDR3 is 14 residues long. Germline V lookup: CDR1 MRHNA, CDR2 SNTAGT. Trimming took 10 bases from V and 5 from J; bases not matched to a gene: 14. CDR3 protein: CATDEPDRIDEQYF. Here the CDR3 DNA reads TGTGCCACAGACGAACCGGACAGGATCGACGAGCAGTACTTC.

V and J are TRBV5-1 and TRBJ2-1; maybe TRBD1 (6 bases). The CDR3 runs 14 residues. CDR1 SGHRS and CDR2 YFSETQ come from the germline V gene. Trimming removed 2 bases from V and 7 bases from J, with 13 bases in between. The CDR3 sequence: CASSFAGGQNEQFF. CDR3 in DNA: TGCGCCAGCAGCTTCGCTGGGGGCCAGAATGAGCAGTTCTTC.

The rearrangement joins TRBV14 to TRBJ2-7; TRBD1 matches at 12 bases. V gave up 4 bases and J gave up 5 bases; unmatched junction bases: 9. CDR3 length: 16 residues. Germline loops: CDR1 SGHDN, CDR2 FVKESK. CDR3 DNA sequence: TGTGCCAGCAGCCGGCGCCCGGGACAGGGGGCGCACGAGCAGTACTTC. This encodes CASSRRPGQGAHEQYF.

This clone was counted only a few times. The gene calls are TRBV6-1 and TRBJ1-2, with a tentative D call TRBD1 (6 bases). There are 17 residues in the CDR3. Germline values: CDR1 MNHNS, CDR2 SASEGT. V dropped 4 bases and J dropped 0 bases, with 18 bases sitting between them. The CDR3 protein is CASSGPLTGRTNYGYTF. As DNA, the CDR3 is TGTGCCAGCAGTGGCCCTTTAACAGGGAGAACTAACTATGGCTACACCTTC.

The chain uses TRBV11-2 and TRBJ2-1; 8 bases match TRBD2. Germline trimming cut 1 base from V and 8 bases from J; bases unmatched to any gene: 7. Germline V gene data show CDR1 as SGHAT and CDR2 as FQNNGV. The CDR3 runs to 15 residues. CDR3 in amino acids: CASSLVPGGVDEQFF. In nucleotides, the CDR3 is TGTGCCAGCAGCTTAGTCCCCGGGGGGGTGGATGAGCAGTTCTTC.

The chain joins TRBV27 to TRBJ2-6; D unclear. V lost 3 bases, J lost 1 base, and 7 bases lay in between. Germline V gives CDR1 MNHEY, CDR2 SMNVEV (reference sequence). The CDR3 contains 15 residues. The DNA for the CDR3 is TGTGCCAGCAGTTTGGTGTCGTCTGGGGCCAACGTCCTGACTTTC. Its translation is CASSLVSSGANVLTF. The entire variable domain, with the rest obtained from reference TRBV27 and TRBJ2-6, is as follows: EAQVTQNPRYLITVTGKKLTVTCSQNMNHEYMSWYRQDPGLGLRQIYYSMNVEVTDKGDVPEGYKVSRKEKRNFPLILESPSPNQTSLYFCASSLVSSGANVLTFGAGSRLTVL.

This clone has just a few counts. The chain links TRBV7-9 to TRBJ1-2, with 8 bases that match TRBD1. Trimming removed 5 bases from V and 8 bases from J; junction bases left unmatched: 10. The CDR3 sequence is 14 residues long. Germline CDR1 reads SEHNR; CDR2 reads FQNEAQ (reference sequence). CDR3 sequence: CASSHGQGLEGYTF. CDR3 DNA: TGTGCCAGCAGCCACGGACAGGGATTGGAGGGCTACACCTTC.

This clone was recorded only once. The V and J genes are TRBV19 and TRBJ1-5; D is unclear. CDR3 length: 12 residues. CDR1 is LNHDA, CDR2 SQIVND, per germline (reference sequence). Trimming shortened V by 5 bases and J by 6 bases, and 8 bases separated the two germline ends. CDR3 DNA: TGTGCCAGTAGTTGGACCTTTCAGCCCCAGCATTTT. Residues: CASSWTFQPQHF.

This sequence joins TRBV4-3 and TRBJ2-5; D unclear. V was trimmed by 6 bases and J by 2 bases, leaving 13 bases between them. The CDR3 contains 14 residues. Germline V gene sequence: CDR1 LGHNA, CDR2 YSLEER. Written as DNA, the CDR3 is TGCGCCAGCAGTTGTGCGTGGATGCAAGAGACCCAGTACTTC. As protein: CASSCAWMQETQYF.

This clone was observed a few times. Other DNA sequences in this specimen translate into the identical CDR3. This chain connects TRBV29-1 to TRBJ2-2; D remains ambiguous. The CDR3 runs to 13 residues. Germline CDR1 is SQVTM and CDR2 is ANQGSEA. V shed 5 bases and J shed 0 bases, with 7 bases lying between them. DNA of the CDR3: TGCAGCGTTAGGGCAGCGAACACCGGGGAGCTGTTTTTT. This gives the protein CSVRAANTGELFF.

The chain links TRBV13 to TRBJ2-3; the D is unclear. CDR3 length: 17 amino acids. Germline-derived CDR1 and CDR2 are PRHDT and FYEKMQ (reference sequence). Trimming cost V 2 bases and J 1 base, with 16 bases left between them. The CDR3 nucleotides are TGTGCCAGCAGCTTACTGCCTCTCCGGACGGGCACAGATACGCAGTATTTT. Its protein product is CASSLLPLRTGTDTQYF.

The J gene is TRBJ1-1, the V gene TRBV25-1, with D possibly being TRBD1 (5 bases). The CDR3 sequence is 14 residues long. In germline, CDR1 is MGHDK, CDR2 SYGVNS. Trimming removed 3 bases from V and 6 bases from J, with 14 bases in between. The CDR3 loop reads CASSDPLGGAEAFF. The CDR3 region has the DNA TGTGCCAGCAGTGACCCACTGGGAGGGGCTGAAGCTTTCTTT.

This CDR3 reads CASRAPGRALSNQPQHF. The CDR3 nucleotides are TGTGCAAGTCGCGCCCCGGGCCGCGCCTTGAGCAATCAGCCCCAGCATTTT. The V call is TRBV12-2, the J call TRBJ1-5. TRBV12-2 is labeled a pseudogene. The CDR3 has 17 amino acids.

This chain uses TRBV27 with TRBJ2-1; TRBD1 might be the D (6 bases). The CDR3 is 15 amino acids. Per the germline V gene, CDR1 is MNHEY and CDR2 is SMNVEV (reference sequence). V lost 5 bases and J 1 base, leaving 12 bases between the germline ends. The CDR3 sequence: CASSHLQGSYNEQFF. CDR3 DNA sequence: TGTGCCAGCAGTCACCTACAGGGATCCTACAATGAGCAGTTCTTC.

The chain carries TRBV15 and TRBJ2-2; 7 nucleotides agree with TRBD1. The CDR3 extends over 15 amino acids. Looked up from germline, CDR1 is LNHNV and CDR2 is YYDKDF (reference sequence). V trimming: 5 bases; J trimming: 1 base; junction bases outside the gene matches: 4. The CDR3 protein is CATSLWTGNTGELFF. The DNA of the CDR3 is TGTGCCACCAGCCTTTGGACAGGGAACACCGGGGAGCTGTTTTTT.

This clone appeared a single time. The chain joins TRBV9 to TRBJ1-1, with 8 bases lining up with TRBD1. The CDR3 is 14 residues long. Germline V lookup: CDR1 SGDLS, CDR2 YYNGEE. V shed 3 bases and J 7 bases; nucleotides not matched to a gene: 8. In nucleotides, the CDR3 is TGTGCCAGCAGCGGACGGACAGGGCCTCATGAAGCTTTCTTT. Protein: CASSGRTGPHEAFF.